This T cell receptor beta chain was observed in a study of CXCR3-negative and CXCR3-positive naive CD8 T cells. CDR3 length: 14 amino acids. Germline V CDR1 and CDR2: MNHEY, SVGEGT. cDNA libraries for TRB were generated by 5' RACE incorporating UMI labels. Following a re-call of the 5' RACE reads, TCRdb has one entry per CDR3 protein and lacks DNA. The sample has 45,000 to 55,000 distinct CDR3 sequences. This TCR came from a human donor in good health. Some clones in this sample may be carry-over from other donors' samples. V usage is TRBV6-2 or TRBV6-3 and J usage is TRBJ1-1. The sequenced material came from memory CD8+ T cells from blood. CDR3 loop: CASRGRGGNTEAFF.